One sample yielded the 29 T cell receptor beta chains listed below, sequenced in a study of cytomegalovirus exposure and HLA in healthy donors. PCR amplification relied on 60 Vbeta primers (plus 13 Jbeta primers). Some clones are missing from TCRdb's copy, which holds only in-frame ones; the method was immunoSEQ multiplex PCR. The sample records 140,000 to 150,000 clones, about 80% being singletons. Sequences were obtained from PBMCs. The source is a man aged 35 to 55 in good health and CMV-seropositive.

This sequence joins TRBV5-1 and TRBJ2-1, with 12 bases fitting TRBD2. The V gene's germline CDR1 is SGHRS and CDR2 YFSETQ. The CDR3 covers 15 residues. V was pared by 2 bases and J by 6 bases, with 3 bases of the junction left unmatched. The CDR3 here is CASSFGLAGINEQFF. The CDR3, as DNA: TGCGCCAGCAGCTTCGGACTAGCGGGAATCAATGAGCAGTTCTTC.

The rearrangement joins TRBV7-9 to TRBJ2-7, with D possibly matching TRBD1 (6 bases). The CDR3 covers 16 residues. From germline, CDR1 is SEHNR and CDR2 FQNEAQ (reference sequence). V lost 5 bases, J lost 0 bases, and 17 bases lay in between. CDR3 DNA sequence: TGTGCCAGCAGCCGTTCCCCAGGGGAGAGCTCCTACGAGCAGTACTTC. Amino acids: CASSRSPGESSYEQYF.

The gene calls are TRBV18 and TRBJ2-1; D might be TRBD2 (5 bases). The germline V gene has CDR1 KGHSH and CDR2 LQKENI. The CDR3 covers 13 residues. V was pared by 1 base and J by 7 bases, with 8 bases between. The DNA for the CDR3 is TGTGCCAGCTCACCACGGAGGTTGAATGAGCAGTTCTTC. As protein: CASSPRRLNEQFF. The full variable domain, its missing parts supplied by reference TRBV18 and TRBJ2-1, is NAGVMQNPRHLVRRRGQEARLRCSPMKGHSHVYWYRQLPEEGLKFMVYLQKENIIDESGMPKERFSAEFPKEGPSILRIQQVVRGDSAAYFCASSPRRLNEQFFGPGTRLTVL.

The rearrangement joins TRBV18 to TRBJ2-5; maybe TRBD2 (5 bases). From germline, CDR1 is KGHSH and CDR2 LQKENI. This CDR3 region has 14 residues. The V end was cut by 6 bases, the J end by 0 bases, with 11 bases between. The CDR3 DNA sequence: TGTGCCAGCTCCCCTGACGGGGACCAAGAGACCCAGTACTTC. This sequence encodes CASSPDGDQETQYF.

This clone appeared a few times. The chain links TRBV4-3 to TRBJ1-1, with D possibly being TRBD1 (6 bases). There are 15 residues in the CDR3. V was pared by 0 bases and J by 6 bases, with 14 bases between. Per germline, CDR1 LGHNA and CDR2 YSLEER. The CDR3 nucleotides are TGCGCCAGCAGCCAAGATCGGGCAGGGGACCCTGAAGCTTTCTTT. Amino acids: CASSQDRAGDPEAFF.

V usage is TRBV27 and J usage is TRBJ2-7; TRBD1 matches at 8 bases. CDR3 size: 14 residues. V shed 4 bases, J shed 3 bases, and the junction held 5 bases outside the gene matches. Germline V gene data show CDR1 as MNHEY and CDR2 as SMNVEV (reference sequence). The CDR3 nucleotides are TGTGCCAGCAGTTATAGGACAGGGAACTACGAGCAGTACTTC. Translated, it gives CASSYRTGNYEQYF.

The sample holds one count of this clone. The chain has TRBV2 and TRBJ2-1; 11 positions agree with TRBD2. The germline V gene encodes CDR1 SNHLY and CDR2 FYNNEI. With V trimmed by 8 bases and J by 0 bases, 15 bases remained unmatched. This CDR3 contains 19 residues. CDR3 sequence: CASGHSAGTSGSSYNEQFF. The CDR3 DNA reads TGTGCCAGCGGGCACAGTGCCGGGACTAGCGGAAGCTCCTACAATGAGCAGTTCTTC.

CDR3 sequence: CASSPTPLNTEAFF. The CDR3 coding sequence is TGTGCCAGCTCACCGACACCTTTGAACACTGAAGCTTTCTTT. This chain links TRBV18 with TRBJ1-1; no definite D call. Deletions cut 3 bases from V and 0 bases from J, with 8 bases between. The CDR3 totals 14 residues. The germline V gene has CDR1 KGHSH and CDR2 LQKENI.

This chain connects TRBV6-1 to TRBJ2-5, with D perhaps matching TRBD1 (6 bases). Trimming took 2 bases from V and 4 from J, leaving 20 bases between them. Germline V gene data show CDR1 as MNHNS and CDR2 as SASEGT. This CDR3 contains 17 residues. The CDR3 spells CASSESWGLRVGETQYF. The DNA for the CDR3 is TGTGCCAGCAGTGAAAGCTGGGGGCTTCGGGTAGGAGAGACCCAGTACTTC.

The V gene is TRBV14, the J gene TRBJ1-4; D unresolved. CDR1 is SGHDN and CDR2 is FVKESK in the germline V gene. Deletions cut 3 bases from V and 3 bases from J, with 11 bases between. The CDR3 has 15 amino acids. The DNA of the CDR3 is TGTGCCAGCAGCCAGTTCTTTACTCCTAATGAAAAACTGTTTTTT. It is translated as CASSQFFTPNEKLFF.

The chain combines TRBV6-5 with TRBJ2-3; TRBD2 aligns across 8 bases. This CDR3 spans 14 amino acids. The germline CDR1 and CDR2 sequences are MNHEY and SVGAGI. The trim removed 4 bases at V and 3 bases at J, leaving 3 bases unmatched. The CDR3 DNA sequence: TGTGCCAGCAGTTTTAGCGGGAATACAGATACGCAGTATTTT. Translated: CASSFSGNTDTQYF.

The rearrangement uses TRBV5-6 and TRBJ2-2, with TRBD2 identical over 8 bases. V was pared by 2 bases and J by 8 bases, with 11 bases of the junction left unmatched. This CDR3 spans 16 amino acids. Germline V gene data show CDR1 as SGHDT and CDR2 as YYEEEE. The CDR3 sequence: CASSFLAGGSSGELFF. In DNA form, the CDR3 reads TGTGCCAGCAGCTTTCTCGCGGGAGGATCGTCGGGGGAGCTGTTTTTT.

The chain combines TRBV9 with TRBJ2-1; unclear D gene. Trimming pared 0 bases from V and 2 bases from J, leaving 9 bases between. Germline values: CDR1 SGDLS, CDR2 YYNGEE. The CDR3 contains 15 residues. The CDR3 region is CASSVGPGAYNEQFF. Here the CDR3 DNA reads TGTGCCAGCAGCGTAGGACCGGGTGCCTACAATGAGCAGTTCTTC. Variable domain in full (rest from reference TRBV9 and TRBJ2-1): DSGVTQTPKHLITATGQRVTLRCSPRSGDLSVYWYQQSLDQGLQFLIQYYNGEERAKGNILERFSAQQFPDLHSELNLSSLELGDSALYFCASSVGPGAYNEQFFGPGTRLTVL.

V gene TRBV11-2 combines with J gene TRBJ2-7, with 8 bases fitting TRBD1. Germline CDR1 is SGHAT and CDR2 is FQNNGV. Trimming took 0 bases from V and 3 from J; bases not matched to a gene: 7. This CDR3 is built from 16 residues. CDR3 bases: TGTGCCAGCAGCTTAGACCCCCCTGGACAGGGCTACGAGCAGTACTTC. Protein: CASSLDPPGQGYEQYF.

Only a few counts were recorded for this clone. V and J are TRBV5-4 and TRBJ2-3; TRBD2 agrees at 15 bases. Germline values: CDR1 SGHNT, CDR2 YYREEE (reference sequence). Germline trimming cut 4 bases from V and 4 bases from J; bases unmatched to any gene: 10. This CDR3 region has 18 residues. Here the CDR3 DNA reads TGTGCCAGCAGCCCTGGACTAGCGGGAGGGCCCGTGGCAGATACGCAGTATTTT. Encoded protein: CASSPGLAGGPVADTQYF.

The chain employs TRBV28 and TRBJ2-7; 7 positions match TRBD2. There are 15 residues in the CDR3. Unmatched junction bases numbered 8, after V lost 3 bases and J lost 3 bases. The germline gives CDR1 MDHEN, CDR2 SYDVKM. The CDR3 nucleotides are TGTGCCAGCAGTTTGGCGGGAGAGGGATACTACGAGCAGTACTTC. This translates into CASSLAGEGYYEQYF.

The chain couples TRBV7-2 to TRBJ2-1; 7 bases agree with TRBD2. This CDR3 spans 15 amino acids. V lost 3 bases, J lost 8 bases, and 10 bases stayed unmatched. Germline V lookup: CDR1 SGHTA, CDR2 FQGNSA. For the CDR3, the DNA is TGTGCCAGCAGCTTTAGAGAGGGAGGGCCTCATGAGCAGTTCTTC. This codes for CASSFREGGPHEQFF.

This chain links TRBV5-1 with TRBJ1-3, with D unclear. This CDR3 comprises 14 residues. Between the trimmed V and J ends, which lost 4 bases and 3 bases, there was a span of 11 bases. Germline V gives CDR1 SGHRS, CDR2 YFSETQ. In nucleotides, the CDR3 is TGCGCCAGCAGCCCGGGAGGTGTTGGAAACACCATATATTTT. Its translation: CASSPGGVGNTIYF. The full variable domain, rest sourced from reference TRBV5-1 and TRBJ1-3, is KAGVTQTPRYLIKTRGQQVTLSCSPISGHRSVSWYQQTPGQGLQFLFEYFSETQRNKGNFPGRFSGRQFSNSRSEMNVSTLELGDSALYLCASSPGGVGNTIYFGEGSWLTVV.

The chain links TRBV6-1 to TRBJ2-2; 10 bases line up with TRBD1. The V and J ends lost 4 bases and 6 bases, in that order; junction bases with no gene match: 2. Germline V gives CDR1 MNHNS, CDR2 SASEGT. This CDR3 comprises 14 residues. The CDR3 nucleotides read TGTGCCAGCAGTGGGGACAGGGGATCCGGGGAGCTGTTTTTT. Amino acid sequence: CASSGDRGSGELFF.

This chain uses TRBV5-1 with TRBJ2-3; 14 bases are shared with TRBD2. From germline, CDR1 is SGHRS and CDR2 YFSETQ. Unmatched junction bases numbered 15, after V lost 4 bases and J lost 2 bases. The CDR3 length is 20 residues. CDR3: CASSRGTSGSRLGFTDTQYF. The CDR3 coding sequence is TGCGCCAGCAGCCGCGGGACTAGCGGGAGCAGGTTGGGTTTCACAGATACGCAGTATTTT.

The V gene is TRBV20-1, the J gene TRBJ2-7; perhaps TRBD2 as D (5 bases). The CDR3 is 11 amino acids. Trimming shortened V by 7 bases and J by 0 bases, and 7 bases separated the two germline ends. The germline V gene has CDR1 DFQATT and CDR2 SNEGSKA (reference sequence). As DNA, the CDR3 is TGCAGTGTCGGGGTCTCCTACGAGCAGTACTTC. Translated, it gives CSVGVSYEQYF.

A few counts support this clone. The genes are TRBV5-6 and TRBJ2-1; 11 positions agree with TRBD2. Germline V gene lookup returns CDR1 SGHDT and CDR2 YYEEEE. The CDR3 loop spans 17 amino acids. The J segment lost 7 bases and the V segment lost 1 base, leaving 10 bases of the junction unmatched. The CDR3 nucleotides are TGTGCCAGCAGCTTGACTAGCGGGAGTGCGGGGGGAAATGAGCAGTTCTTC. Translated, it gives CASSLTSGSAGGNEQFF.

The chain has TRBV11-2 and TRBJ2-2; no firm D call. V was pared by 5 bases and J by 7 bases, with 11 bases between. The CDR3 has 13 residues. CDR1 and CDR2 (germline): SGHAT, FQNNGV. The DNA for the CDR3 is TGTGCCAGCAGCCTAAAGCTAGGCGGGGAGCTGTTTTTT. Amino acid sequence: CASSLKLGGELFF. The whole variable domain, filled in from reference TRBV11-2 and TRBJ2-2, reads EAGVAQSPRYKIIEKRQSVAFWCNPISGHATLYWYQQILGQGPKLLIQFQNNGVVDDSQLPKDRFSAERLKGVDSTLKIQPAKLEDSAVYLCASSLKLGGELFFGEGSRLTVL.

The CDR3 DNA is TGTGCCAGCAGCTTGACTAGCGTGTCGAACACCGGGGAGCTGTTTTTT. Translated, it gives CASSLTSVSNTGELFF. The chain combines TRBV7-6 with TRBJ2-2; 8 positions agree with TRBD2. Trimming took 3 bases from V and 0 from J; bases not matched to a gene: 3. Germline V lookup: CDR1 SGHVS, CDR2 FNYEAQ. The CDR3 totals 16 residues. Variable domain in full (rest from reference TRBV7-6 and TRBJ2-2): GAGVSQSPRYKVTKRGQDVALRCDPISGHVSLYWYRQALGQGPEFLTYFNYEAQQDKSGLPNDRFSAERPEGSISTLTIQRTEQRDSAMYRCASSLTSVSNTGELFFGEGSRLTVL.

The DNA of the CDR3 is TGTGCCAGCAGCTTGTTTGACAGGGAAGCGTACTATGGCTACACCTTC. The encoded protein is CASSLFDREAYYGYTF. The chain uses TRBV5-4 and TRBJ1-2; 7 nucleotides agree with TRBD1. The CDR3 spans 16 residues. Looked up from germline, CDR1 is SGHNT and CDR2 is YYREEE (reference sequence). The junction had 9 bases not matched to a gene; V was cut back by 1 base and J by 3 bases.

The rearrangement links TRBV7-8 to TRBJ1-4; D perhaps matches TRBD1 (6 bases). The CDR3 is 15 residues long. Germline V gene sequence: CDR1 SGHVS, CDR2 FQNEAQ. Trimming took 6 bases from V and 7 from J, leaving 18 bases between them. CDR3 sequence (DNA): TGTGCCAGCAGATTCGAGGGGGGGGTGCGTGAAAAACTGTTTTTT. Amino acids: CASRFEGGVREKLFF.

The CDR3 coding sequence is TGTGCCAGCAGCCCGACTGGGGGACAGGGCCACGAGCAGTACTTC. Amino acid sequence: CASSPTGGQGHEQYF. This chain joins TRBV11-1 and TRBJ2-7; 9 positions match TRBD1. In germline, CDR1 is SGHAT, CDR2 FQDESV (reference sequence). V shed 5 bases, J shed 5 bases, and the junction held 10 bases outside the gene matches. The CDR3 loop spans 15 amino acids.

This chain uses TRBV5-5 with TRBJ2-2; D ambiguous. The germline gives CDR1 SGHKS, CDR2 YYEKEE (reference sequence). Trimming took 0 bases from V and 8 from J, leaving 17 bases between them. The CDR3 runs 16 residues. CDR3 nucleotide sequence: TGTGCCAGCAGCTTGGCCTGGATCTCGGGTGCTGGGGAGCTGTTTTTT. It translates to CASSLAWISGAGELFF.

This clone was detected ten times or more. This chain uses TRBV27 with TRBJ2-3, with 10 bases lining up with TRBD2. Germline-derived CDR1 and CDR2 are MNHEY and SMNVEV (reference sequence). V gave up 7 bases and J gave up 4 bases; unmatched junction bases: 5. The length of the CDR3 is 14 residues. CDR3 residues: CASTVLAGADTQYF. CDR3 DNA: TGTGCCAGCACGGTTCTAGCGGGAGCAGATACGCAGTATTTT.